This T cell receptor beta chain was recorded in a study of T-cell memory formation after mild COVID-19. Study background: There were largely donor-specific TCR clusters.

Overall study findings and caveats: From day 15 to 85, contracting clones were balanced between CD4 and CD8, whereas later expanders leaned toward CD4+.

Using its own MiXCR run on the 5' RACE reads, TCRdb lists one record per CDR3 protein. In the table there are 500,000 to 650,000 distinct CDR3 sequences, 20% to 25% of which are singletons. This CDR3 is built from 13 residues. Germline V gives CDR1 MRHNA, CDR2 SNTAGT. V gave up 7 bases and J gave up 3 bases; unmatched junction bases: 2. A remark on this clonotype: Antigen specificity is unknown.

The source is an adult woman who had mild COVID-19 (a few samples of this study predate the infection). Cell type and time point are not known. The V and J genes are TRBV6-4 and TRBJ2-2; 7 positions agree with TRBD1. Sequenced material: PBMCs or a T cell subset sorted from them (not recorded which). The CDR3 DNA sequence: TGTGCCAGCAAGCAGGGGGACACCGGGGAGCTGTTTTTT. Translated: CASKQGDTGELFF.